One sample yielded the 32 T cell receptor beta chains listed below, sequenced in a study of Graves' ophthalmopathy and Graves' hyperthyroidism. Researchers took RNA transcripts and amplified TCR beta CDR3 regions from them. An opening RT-PCR round employed HTBI primers and preceded a second-round multiplex PCR. TCRdb reprocessed the multiplex PCR reads with MiXCR, giving one entry per CDR3 protein. The sample carries a few hundred thousand distinct CDR3 sequences, under 45% recorded once. The source material was peripheral blood or thyroid tissue (not recorded which). These receptors were taken from an adult man with Graves' hyperthyroidism.

V and J are TRBV7-1 and TRBJ2-7, with 7 positions matching TRBD2. TRBV7-1 has ORF status, its function being uncertain. V lost 3 bases, J lost 7 bases, and 6 bases stayed unmatched. CDR3 length: 13 residues. The CDR3 nucleotides are TGTGCCAGCAGCTCGACCCGGGAGGCTGAGCAGTACTTC. It yields the protein CASSSTREAEQYF.

This clonotype was picked up many times. The V gene is TRBV7-2, the J gene TRBJ1-2, with D perhaps TRBD1 (6 bases). The CDR3 contains 20 residues. V was cut by 4 bases and J by 1 base, with 28 bases left in between. Per the germline V gene, CDR1 is SGHTA and CDR2 is FQGNSA. CDR3 DNA: TGTGCCAGCAGCTCCCAAAGGGGGAGAATTACCGCCCAACTTAACTATGGCTACACCTTC. Translating it yields CASSSQRGRITAQLNYGYTF.

This clonotype was detected only a few times. This chain joins TRBV24-1 and TRBJ2-3, with D uncertain. V was trimmed by 9 bases and J by 1 base, leaving 7 bases between them. The CDR3 spans 12 residues. The germline CDR1 and CDR2 sequences are KGHDR and SFDVKD. The CDR3 protein is CATGQRTDTQYF. The CDR3 coding sequence is TGTGCCACCGGGCAGCGCACAGATACGCAGTATTTT.

The chain combines TRBV7-9 with TRBJ2-5; tentatively, D is TRBD1 (6 bases). The V and J ends lost 1 base and 11 bases respectively, with 20 bases between them. There are 15 residues in the CDR3. CDR1 and CDR2 (germline): SEHNR, FQNEAQ (reference sequence). The CDR3 coding sequence is TGTGCCAGCAGCTTAGGGGGCAGGGGTTTGGATACGCAGTACTTC. Its protein is CASSLGGRGLDTQYF.

V gene TRBV9 combines with J gene TRBJ2-1; TRBD2 agrees at 9 bases. Germline CDR1 is SGDLS and CDR2 is YYNGEE. The CDR3 length is 15 residues. With 4 bases clipped from V and 2 bases from J, the junction kept 4 bases outside the gene matches. CDR3 DNA sequence: TGTGCCAGCAGCACAAGGACTAGCGCCTACAATGAGCAGTTCTTC. It specifies CASSTRTSAYNEQFF.

At least ten counts were recorded for this clonotype. The chain couples TRBV15 to TRBJ1-2; D possibly corresponds to TRBD1 (5 bases). The CDR3 has 17 residues. Germline V gene sequence: CDR1 LNHNV, CDR2 YYDKDF (reference sequence). Trimming took 0 bases from V and 4 from J, leaving 18 bases between them. The CDR3 protein is CATSRDQGAGTIYGYTF. DNA for the CDR3: TGTGCCACCAGCAGAGATCAAGGGGCAGGGACCATCTATGGCTACACCTTC.

This clonotype occurred a few times. V gene TRBV20-1 combines with J gene TRBJ1-4, with 7 bases that match TRBD1. This CDR3 comprises 14 residues. V lost 1 base, J lost 5 bases, and 4 bases stayed unmatched. CDR1 is DFQATT, CDR2 SNEGSKA, per germline (reference sequence). DNA of the CDR3: TGCAGTGCTAGAGCGGCGGGACAGAATGAAAAACTGTTTTTT. Translating it yields CSARAAGQNEKLFF.

This clonotype was seen more than once but under ten times. The J gene is TRBJ1-5, the V gene TRBV3-1, with D hard to call. Germline CDR1 LGHDT, CDR2 YNNKEL (reference sequence). V lost 0 bases to trimming and J lost 6 bases, with 6 bases between them. CDR3 size: 13 residues. This CDR3 reads CASSQDPGQPQHF. Written as DNA, the CDR3 is TGTGCCAGCAGCCAAGATCCGGGTCAGCCCCAGCATTTT. Using reference TRBV3-1 and TRBJ1-5 for the parts outside the CDR3, the full variable domain is DTAVSQTPKYLVTQMGNDKSIKCEQNLGHDTMYWYKQDSKKFLKIMFSYNNKELIINETVPNRFSPKSPDKAHLNLHINSLELGDSAVYFCASSQDPGQPQHFGDGTRLSIL.

This clonotype was seen many times. The J gene is TRBJ1-2, the V gene TRBV5-5, with TRBD1 matching over 9 bases. V shed 6 bases and J 6 bases; nucleotides not matched to a gene: 6. Germline V gene data show CDR1 as SGHKS and CDR2 as YYEKEE (reference sequence). The CDR3 covers 13 residues. The CDR3 bases are TGTGCCAGCAACCCGGGACAGGGCGATGGCTACACCTTC. This sequence encodes CASNPGQGDGYTF.

This clonotype was counted once. A much larger clone differs from this one at a single base, so this may be a read error. The chain has TRBV9 and TRBJ1-1; D gene ambiguous. Trimming took 0 bases from V and 7 from J, leaving 16 bases between them. Looked up from germline, CDR1 is SGDLS and CDR2 is YYNGEE. The length of the CDR3 is 15 residues. The CDR3 bases are TGTGCCAGCAGCGTAGGGTCTGACGGGTACAATGAAGCTTTCTTT. Its protein is CASSVGSDGYNEAFF.

The table lists this clonotype with many counts. The CDR3: CASRKDRGLTGELFF. The CDR3 DNA reads TGTGCCAGCAGGAAGGACAGGGGGCTTACCGGGGAGCTGTTTTTT. The J gene is TRBJ2-2, the V gene TRBV6-5; 11 nucleotides line up with TRBD1. Germline values: CDR1 MNHEY, CDR2 SVGAGI. CDR3 size: 15 residues. V lost 6 bases to trimming and J lost 5 bases; unmatched junction nucleotides: 5.

In this sample, this clonotype turned up many times. CDR3 coding DNA: TGTGCCAGCAGCGCCGGGACAGGGAACGCCTACACCTTC. Its protein product is CASSAGTGNAYTF. V and J are TRBV9 and TRBJ1-2, with 9 bases identical to TRBD1. Trimming at V came to 3 bases and at J to 10 bases, leaving 7 bases not matched to a gene. This CDR3 is 13 amino acids long. Per germline, CDR1 SGDLS and CDR2 YYNGEE.

The V gene is TRBV29-1, the J gene TRBJ1-5; D is possibly TRBD1 (5 bases). V was cut by 5 bases and J by 5 bases, with 13 bases left in between. Germline V gene data show CDR1 as SQVTM and CDR2 as ANQGSEA. The CDR3 is 13 amino acids. For the CDR3, the DNA is TGCAGCGTTCGAGGGGTAGGGGATCAGCCCCAGCATTTT. Translating it yields CSVRGVGDQPQHF.

The V gene is TRBV2, the J gene TRBJ2-3, with 8 bases matching TRBD1. Looked up from germline, CDR1 is SNHLY and CDR2 is FYNNEI. The J segment lost 5 bases and the V segment lost 3 bases, leaving 7 bases of the junction unmatched. CDR3 length: 15 residues. CDR3 sequence (DNA): TGTGCCAGCAGTGATTCCCAGGGGGCAGGAGATACGCAGTATTTT. This gives the protein CASSDSQGAGDTQYF.

This clonotype was detected many times. V gene TRBV7-2 combines with J gene TRBJ2-2; 10 bases agree with TRBD2. The CDR3 extends over 15 amino acids. Germline assignment: CDR1 SGHTA and CDR2 FQGNSA. V shed 2 bases and J 10 bases; nucleotides not matched to a gene: 7. This CDR3 reads CASSLSQGLAEELFF. The CDR3 DNA is TGTGCCAGCAGCTTAAGCCAAGGACTAGCGGAGGAGCTGTTTTTT.

The sample holds many counts of this clonotype. The V and J genes are TRBV24-1 and TRBJ2-7; 10 bases fit TRBD1. The junction had 10 bases not matched to a gene; V was cut back by 9 bases and J by 0 bases. CDR1 is KGHDR, CDR2 SFDVKD, per germline. The CDR3 spans 16 residues. The CDR3 DNA follows: TGTGCCACCTGGGGACAGGGGCCTTTTAGCTCCTACGAGCAGTACTTC. Its protein is CATWGQGPFSSYEQYF.

This clonotype has a count of ten or more. The CDR3 region is CASSQVQGVYEQYF. In DNA, the CDR3 is TGTGCCAGCAGCCAGGTTCAGGGGGTTTACGAGCAGTACTTC. J is TRBJ2-7 and V is TRBV14; 7 positions agree with TRBD1. CDR1 is SGHDN, CDR2 FVKESK, per germline. The CDR3 consists of 14 residues. The J segment lost 4 bases and the V segment lost 3 bases, leaving 6 bases of the junction unmatched.

This clonotype came up many times. The chain carries TRBV28 and TRBJ1-1; maybe TRBD1 (6 bases). Germline CDR1 and CDR2: MDHEN and SYDVKM. The CDR3 has 13 residues. The V and J ends lost 4 bases and 8 bases respectively, with 14 bases between them. Here the CDR3 DNA reads TGTGCCAGCAGTTCCCCCTCCGGGACAGAAGCTTTCTTT. It is translated as CASSSPSGTEAFF. The whole variable domain, filled in from reference TRBV28 and TRBJ1-1, reads DVKVTQSSRYLVKRTGEKVFLECVQDMDHENMFWYRQDPGLGLRLIYFSYDVKMKEKGDIPEGYSVSREKKERFSLILESASTNQTSMYLCASSSPSGTEAFFGQGTRLTVV.

This clonotype was detected only a few times. A junction boundary mismatches the germline segment, possibly from a read error. This chain joins TRBV7-8 and TRBJ2-3, with a weak D call TRBD1 (6 bases). CDR1 and CDR2 (germline): SGHVS, FQNEAQ. The CDR3 is made up of 15 amino acids. This CDR3 reads CASSGRGPSTNTQYF. CDR3 coding DNA: TGTGCCAGTAGTGGCAGGGGCCCTAGCACAAATACGCAGTATTTT.

This clonotype was observed many times. This could be a read error, since a much larger clone is one nucleotide away. The J gene is TRBJ2-2, the V gene TRBV5-8; tentatively, D is TRBD1 or TRBD2 (5 bases each). The germline V gene has CDR1 SGHTS and CDR2 YDEGEE. The CDR3 extends over 14 amino acids. The CDR3 nucleotides read TGTGCCAGCAGCTCCGGTTTGGACACCGGGGAGCCGTTTTTT. It specifies CASSSGLDTGEPFF.

The V and J genes are TRBV7-2 and TRBJ2-1; 8 bases match TRBD2. Germline lookup yields CDR1 SGHTA and CDR2 FQGNSA. This CDR3 is 13 amino acids long. V shed 11 bases and J 1 base; nucleotides not matched to a gene: 4. The CDR3 nucleotides read TGTGCCGGGCGGGAGGATTCCTACAATGAGCAGTTCTTC. The encoded protein is CAGREDSYNEQFF.

This clonotype has at least ten counts. DNA of the CDR3: TGTGCCAGCAGCTATTCCCAGGGGGACACTGAAGCTTTCTTT. Translating it yields CASSYSQGDTEAFF. J is TRBJ1-1 and V is TRBV5-8, with 7 bases that match TRBD1. Germline trimming cut 3 bases from V and 3 bases from J; bases unmatched to any gene: 5. The CDR3 covers 14 residues. The V gene's germline CDR1 is SGHTS and CDR2 YDEGEE.

This clonotype was observed at least ten times. The chain carries TRBV20-1 and TRBJ1-4, with D unresolved. This CDR3 has 18 residues. V lost 0 bases to trimming and J lost 0 bases, with 17 bases between them. Germline V gene sequence: CDR1 DFQATT, CDR2 SNEGSKA (reference sequence). The CDR3 sequence: CSARDRRVVGPTNEKLFF. DNA for the CDR3: TGCAGTGCTAGAGATCGTAGGGTAGTGGGCCCAACTAATGAAAAACTGTTTTTT.

This clonotype was seen many times. The chain is built from TRBV12-3 or TRBV12-4 and TRBJ1-3; D is possibly TRBD1 (6 bases). The CDR3 totals 14 residues. The ends were cut back, 6 bases at V and 1 base at J, with 10 bases in the middle. In DNA, the CDR3 is TGTGCCAGCAGCACGACAGGTTCTGGAAACACCATATATTTT. Translation gives CASSTTGSGNTIYF.

This chain joins TRBV7-2 and TRBJ1-2; D uncertain. Germline V lookup: CDR1 SGHTA, CDR2 FQGNSA. The CDR3 runs 14 residues. The V gene lost 5 bases and the J gene lost 2 bases, with 12 bases spanning the gap. This CDR3 is CASSLPTENYGYTF. CDR3 DNA: TGTGCCAGCAGCCTACCAACGGAAAACTATGGCTACACCTTC.

This clonotype was seen at least ten times. This chain joins TRBV19 and TRBJ1-2, with D hard to call. V lost 1 base and J lost 6, with 9 bases in between. CDR3 length: 13 residues. Germline CDR1 is LNHDA and CDR2 is SQIVND (reference sequence). CDR3: CASSIALRNGYTF. The CDR3 coding sequence is TGTGCCAGTAGTATAGCCCTACGTAATGGCTACACCTTC.

This clonotype was detected many times. This chain joins TRBV5-8 and TRBJ1-2; 9 positions match TRBD1. The CDR3 has 15 amino acids. V was clipped by 4 bases and J by 5 bases; unmatched bases: 9. Germline V gene data show CDR1 as SGHTS and CDR2 as YDEGEE. CDR3 sequence: CASSPGGTGTYGYTF. CDR3 DNA sequence: TGTGCCAGCAGCCCAGGCGGGACAGGGACATATGGCTACACCTTC.

The table lists this clonotype with a few counts. The chain is built from TRBV2 and TRBJ2-6, with 7 bases matching TRBD1. V shed 3 bases and J 5 bases; nucleotides not matched to a gene: 10. The CDR3 covers 17 residues. The germline V gene encodes CDR1 SNHLY and CDR2 FYNNEI. The CDR3 here is CASSELGQLAWANVLTF. The CDR3 DNA sequence: TGTGCCAGCAGTGAGTTGGGACAGCTTGCGTGGGCCAACGTCCTGACTTTC. Using reference TRBV2 and TRBJ2-6 for the parts outside the CDR3, the full variable domain is EPEVTQTPSHQVTQMGQEVILRCVPISNHLYFYWYRQILGQKVEFLVSFYNNEISEKSEIFDDQFSVERPDGSNFTLKIRSTKLEDSAMYFCASSELGQLAWANVLTFGAGSRLTVL.

This clonotype was seen only once. The chain couples TRBV14 to TRBJ2-2; D may match TRBD1 or TRBD2 (5 bases each). Trimming removed 0 bases at V and 16 bases at J, with 15 bases between. Germline lookup yields CDR1 SGHDN and CDR2 FVKESK. CDR3 length equals 13 residues. CDR3 nucleotides: TGTGCCAGCAGCCAAGACCGGCCCACGGGGCAGTTTTTT. Its translation: CASSQDRPTGQFF.

The V and J genes are TRBV7-3 and TRBJ1-6, with 8 bases identical to TRBD1. Germline V gene lookup returns CDR1 SGHTA and CDR2 FQGTGA. The CDR3 runs 13 residues. Trimming cost V 6 bases and J 7 bases; bases outside gene matches: 2. CDR3 in DNA: TGTGCCAGCAGACAGGGGGGCAATTCACCCCTCCACTTT. Translated, it gives CASRQGGNSPLHF.

This chain connects TRBV7-8 to TRBJ2-2, with D perhaps TRBD1 (5 bases). Germline V gene sequence: CDR1 SGHVS, CDR2 FQNEAQ. There are 16 residues in the CDR3. V was clipped by 9 bases and J by 7 bases, with 24 bases between them. The CDR3 bases are TGTGCCAGTAGTCCCAGGGTGGGCGTAGTTAACGGGGAGCTGTTTTTT. Amino acids: CASSPRVGVVNGELFF.

J is TRBJ2-2 and V is TRBV7-9; D gene unclear. V was clipped by 3 bases and J by 9 bases, with 5 bases between them. The germline V gene encodes CDR1 SEHNR and CDR2 FQNEAQ (reference sequence). The length of the CDR3 is 11 residues. The CDR3 is CASSFRRELFF. The CDR3 nucleotides read TGTGCCAGCAGCTTTCGACGGGAGCTGTTTTTT.